This T cell receptor (beta chain) stems from a study of long-term antiretroviral therapy in people with HIV. Points on this clone: What it binds is not known.

The ends were cut back, 3 bases at V and 2 bases at J, with 8 bases in the middle. The CDR3 extends over 14 amino acids. The germline V gene encodes CDR1 LNHDA and CDR2 SQIVND (reference sequence). DNA was extracted from around 0.96-9.9 million thawed cryopreserved PBMC. immunoSEQ v3.0 was run at survey level. Target depth was roughly 35,000-50,000 T-cell genomes per sample. Repertoires were generated with immunoSEQ multiplex PCR, while TCRdb's copy carries only in-frame clones and drops some. The sample lists 25,000 to 35,000 clones, around four fifths occurring once. Broader study findings: In samples taken after ART, diversity increased but remained below transplant donor control levels. HIV repertoire CDR3 lengths ranged less widely than those of controls.

This TCR was recovered from a man between 25 and 39 years old with HIV. Sequenced here: unsorted PBMCs, sampled about 2.7 years after starting antiretroviral therapy. The rearrangement links TRBV19 to TRBJ2-1, with TRBD2 as a possible D gene (5 bases). Here the CDR3 reads CASSMAGAYNEQFF. The CDR3 DNA is TGTGCCAGTAGTATGGCCGGGGCCTACAATGAGCAGTTCTTC. Supplemented by reference TRBV19 and TRBJ2-1, the full variable domain reads DGGITQSPKYLFRKEGQNVTLSCEQNLNHDAMYWYRQDPGQGLRLIYYSQIVNDFQKGDIAEGYSVSREKKESFPLTVTSAQKNPTAFYLCASSMAGAYNEQFFGPGTRLTVL.